These 22 T cell receptor beta chains came from one sample sequenced in a study of T-cell reconstitution after alpha-beta-depleted transplantation in children. Unique molecular identifiers were built into the TCRbeta library. In TCRdb, the PCR reads were re-called with MiXCR into one record per CDR3 protein. The data show some 600,000 distinct CDR3 sequences, with approximately 13% seen just once and about 2.2% held by the top ten. The sample consisted of PBMCs, mostly from graft donor cells, taken 360 days after TCRalphabeta/CD19-depleted stem cell transplant. All receptors derive from a male patient under 18 who had a stem cell transplant for acute myeloid leukemia, so the T cells may come from the graft donor.

The chain couples TRBV18 to TRBJ2-3; D ambiguous. Trimming removed 1 base from V and 0 bases from J, with 8 bases in between. This CDR3 is built from 15 residues. The germline gives CDR1 KGHSH, CDR2 LQKENI. CDR3 in amino acids: CASSPRRISTDTQYF. The CDR3 DNA is TGTGCCAGCTCACCACGACGGATTAGCACAGATACGCAGTATTTT.

This clonotype was recorded many times. V is TRBV12-3 or TRBV12-4 and J is TRBJ2-7, with 10 bases fitting TRBD2. This CDR3 is built from 17 residues. V dropped 3 bases and J dropped 1; count of bases not matched to a gene: 9. CDR3: CASSLAGLAANSYEQYF. The DNA for the CDR3 is TGTGCCAGCAGTTTGGCAGGACTAGCGGCGAATTCCTACGAGCAGTACTTC.

This clonotype was recorded at least ten times. The chain uses TRBV12-3 or TRBV12-4 and TRBJ1-5; possible D gene TRBD1, 6 bases. The germline V and J ends were trimmed by 3 bases and 5 bases, with 29 bases remaining between them. The CDR3 has 20 residues. Written as DNA, the CDR3 is TGTGCCAGCAGTTTGAGGGTCGGAGTGGGCGCTGCTGGGGGCGATCAGCCCCAGCATTTT. Translated: CASSLRVGVGAAGGDQPQHF.

This sequence joins TRBV20-1 and TRBJ2-3, with 9 bases fitting TRBD2. The CDR3 contains 16 residues. Germline V CDR1 and CDR2: DFQATT, SNEGSKA (reference sequence). V shed 3 bases, J shed 4 bases, and the junction held 11 bases outside the gene matches. The CDR3 here is CSARRPGLAWSDTQYF. The CDR3 DNA sequence: TGCAGTGCTAGGAGGCCGGGACTAGCTTGGTCAGATACGCAGTATTTT.

This clonotype was recorded many times. The chain employs TRBV7-3 and TRBJ1-2, with 7 bases aligning to TRBD1. Germline V CDR1 and CDR2: SGHTA, FQGTGA. The CDR3 runs 12 residues. V was pared by 3 bases and J by 9 bases, with 4 bases of the junction left unmatched. This CDR3 reads CASSFRTGSYTF. The CDR3 DNA sequence: TGTGCCAGCAGCTTTCGGACAGGCAGCTACACCTTC.

There are a few counts of this clonotype. This sequence joins TRBV5-6 and TRBJ2-5, with 9 bases lining up with TRBD2. The CDR3 is 17 residues long. The ends lost 4 bases at V and 1 base at J; junction bases unmatched: 11. Germline V gene lookup returns CDR1 SGHDT and CDR2 YYEEEE. CDR3 sequence: CASSATSGKLIQETQYF. CDR3 DNA sequence: TGTGCCAGCAGCGCGACTAGCGGAAAACTGATCCAAGAGACCCAGTACTTC.

This rearrangement joins TRBV28 to TRBJ1-5, with 8 bases that match TRBD1. The CDR3 contains 14 residues. Per germline, CDR1 MDHEN and CDR2 SYDVKM. With V trimmed by 6 bases and J by 6 bases, 7 bases remained unmatched. CDR3 sequence reads: CASRATGAGQPQHF. The CDR3 DNA follows: TGTGCCAGCAGGGCGACAGGGGCCGGTCAGCCCCAGCATTTT.

J is TRBJ1-3 and V is TRBV15; D gene uncertain. The CDR3 contains 17 residues. The V and J ends lost 0 bases and 0 bases respectively, with 12 bases between them. Germline V gene sequence: CDR1 LNHNV, CDR2 YYDKDF (reference sequence). CDR3 residues: CATSRDYGVISGNTIYF. In DNA form, the CDR3 reads TGTGCCACCAGCAGAGATTATGGAGTGATCTCTGGAAACACCATATATTTT. Filled out from reference TRBV15 and TRBJ1-3, the complete variable domain reads DAMVIQNPRYQVTQFGKPVTLSCSQTLNHNVMYWYQQKSSQAPKLLFHYYDKDFNNEADTPDNFQSRRPNTSFCFLDIRSPGLGDTAMYLCATSRDYGVISGNTIYFGEGSWLTVV.

Comments on this clonotype: The germline gene is not matched at one end of the junction; a read error may be the cause. V and J are TRBV12-3 or TRBV12-4 and TRBJ2-6; TRBD2 might be the D (5 bases). This CDR3 comprises 14 residues. CDR3 sequence: CASSRDSGVNVLTF. For the CDR3, the DNA is TGTGCCAGCAGCCGGGATTCTGGGGTCAACGTCCTGACTTTC.

Note on this clonotype: No conserved phenylalanine or tryptophan is present at the end of the CDR3, so a read error is the likely explanation. The rearrangement uses TRBV4-3 and TRBJ2-2; D possibly corresponds to TRBD1 (5 bases). Trimming took 4 bases from V and 4 from J, leaving 16 bases between them. CDR3 size: 16 residues. Germline values: CDR1 LGHNA, CDR2 YSLEER. CDR3 sequence: CASSRWLQETTGELFL. The CDR3 DNA follows: TGCGCCAGCAGCCGCTGGTTACAGGAGACCACCGGGGAGCTGTTTCTT.

This clonotype was seen a few times. The chain recombines TRBV20-1 with TRBJ2-3; D is tentatively TRBD1 or TRBD2 (5 bases each). The V end was cut by 1 base, the J end by 0 bases, with 8 bases between. CDR1 DFQATT and CDR2 SNEGSKA come from the germline V gene (reference sequence). CDR3 length equals 14 residues. The CDR3 DNA sequence: TGCAGTGCTAGAGGGGACCGTAGCACAGATACGCAGTATTTT. Protein product: CSARGDRSTDTQYF.

This clonotype was found a few times. The chain carries TRBV10-3 and TRBJ2-5; TRBD2 aligns across 9 bases. The trim removed 6 bases at V and 2 bases at J, leaving 13 bases unmatched. CDR3 length: 17 residues. CDR1 is ENHRY and CDR2 is SYGVKD in the germline V gene. CDR3 coding DNA: TGTGCCATCAGCACCGAGACTAGCGGACTCCTTCAAGAGACCCAGTACTTC. Protein: CAISTETSGLLQETQYF.

This clonotype was seen a few times. The chain recombines TRBV4-2 with TRBJ2-1, with D perhaps matching TRBD1 (5 bases). In germline, CDR1 is LGHNA, CDR2 YNFKEQ. The CDR3 loop spans 16 amino acids. Trimming shortened V by 0 bases and J by 2 bases, and 11 bases separated the two germline ends. This CDR3 reads CASSQEIRQPYNEQFF. The CDR3 nucleotides are TGTGCCAGCAGCCAAGAGATCAGACAGCCCTACAATGAGCAGTTCTTC.

The chain combines TRBV30 with TRBJ2-7; no firm D call. Trimming left V 2 bases short and J 0 bases short, with 17 bases between. CDR1 and CDR2 (germline): GTSNPN, SVGIG (reference sequence). This CDR3 spans 16 amino acids. In DNA form, the CDR3 reads TGTGCCTGGAGTCCCTGGGTCAAGGAGTCCTCCTACGAGCAGTACTTC. Encoded protein: CAWSPWVKESSYEQYF.

This clonotype was seen repeatedly, ten times or more. The chain employs TRBV6-5 and TRBJ2-1; no clear D. V shed 0 bases and J shed 7 bases, with 10 bases lying between them. This CDR3 region has 14 residues. Germline V gene data show CDR1 as MNHEY and CDR2 as SVGAGI. CDR3 residues: CASSYSRLLNEQFF. CDR3 nucleotide sequence: TGTGCCAGCAGTTACTCCCGTCTGCTTAATGAGCAGTTCTTC.

The chain uses TRBV12-3 or TRBV12-4 and TRBJ2-3; D call uncertain. The CDR3 consists of 12 residues. With 3 bases removed from V and 8 bases from J, the gap between germline ends came to 9 bases. This CDR3 reads CASSFYYGTQYF. As DNA, the CDR3 is TGTGCCAGCAGTTTTTACTATGGTACGCAGTATTTT.

This clonotype appeared a few times. The V call is TRBV15, the J call TRBJ2-1; 7 bases match TRBD1. The germline gives CDR1 LNHNV, CDR2 YYDKDF (reference sequence). The CDR3 spans 18 residues. V trimming: 0 bases; J trimming: 2 bases; junction bases outside the gene matches: 10. CDR3: CATSRDYRRQGAYNEQFF. The CDR3, as DNA: TGTGCCACCAGCAGAGATTACAGGAGGCAGGGGGCCTACAATGAGCAGTTCTTC.

V usage is TRBV24-1 and J usage is TRBJ2-1; D is perhaps TRBD1 or TRBD2 (6 bases each). The V gene's germline CDR1 is KGHDR and CDR2 SFDVKD. Trimming removed 2 bases at V and 6 bases at J, with 10 bases between. The CDR3 is made up of 14 amino acids. The CDR3 sequence is CATSDSGAPNEQFF. As DNA, the CDR3 is TGTGCCACCAGTGATTCGGGGGCACCCAATGAGCAGTTCTTC.

This clonotype was seen a few times. The CDR3 reads CASTSWVAREQFF. The CDR3 region has the DNA TGTGCCAGCACTTCGTGGGTAGCTAGGGAGCAGTTCTTC. The rearrangement uses TRBV12-3 or TRBV12-4 and TRBJ2-1; D is uncertain. The CDR3 totals 13 residues. V lost 7 bases to trimming and J lost 10 bases, with 17 bases between them.

The V gene is TRBV18, the J gene TRBJ2-5, with TRBD2 matching over 7 bases. The CDR3 has 16 residues. The V gene end was trimmed by 1 base and the J gene end by 3 bases; junction bases not matched to a gene: 8. Germline lookup yields CDR1 KGHSH and CDR2 LQKENI. As DNA, the CDR3 is TGTGCCAGCTCACCACTGGGCGGGGGAGATGAAGAGACCCAGTACTTC. Protein product: CASSPLGGGDEETQYF.

The V gene is TRBV5-5, the J gene TRBJ2-5; 9 nucleotides line up with TRBD2. CDR1 and CDR2 from the germline V gene are SGHKS and YYEKEE (reference sequence). The J segment lost 7 bases and the V segment lost 6 bases, leaving 16 bases of the junction unmatched. This CDR3 is built from 16 residues. As DNA, the CDR3 is TGTGCCAGCAATCAGAGAGTAGCGGGAGTCAACGGGACCCAGTACTTC. This codes for CASNQRVAGVNGTQYF.

The chain uses TRBV11-2 and TRBJ2-6; 8 positions match TRBD1. Trimming at V came to 6 bases and at J to 4 bases, leaving 8 bases not matched to a gene. CDR3 size: 16 residues. CDR1 and CDR2 from the germline V gene are SGHAT and FQNNGV. CDR3 sequence reads: CASRDREVHGANVLTF. CDR3 coding DNA: TGTGCCAGCAGGGACAGGGAAGTACACGGGGCCAACGTCCTGACTTTC.